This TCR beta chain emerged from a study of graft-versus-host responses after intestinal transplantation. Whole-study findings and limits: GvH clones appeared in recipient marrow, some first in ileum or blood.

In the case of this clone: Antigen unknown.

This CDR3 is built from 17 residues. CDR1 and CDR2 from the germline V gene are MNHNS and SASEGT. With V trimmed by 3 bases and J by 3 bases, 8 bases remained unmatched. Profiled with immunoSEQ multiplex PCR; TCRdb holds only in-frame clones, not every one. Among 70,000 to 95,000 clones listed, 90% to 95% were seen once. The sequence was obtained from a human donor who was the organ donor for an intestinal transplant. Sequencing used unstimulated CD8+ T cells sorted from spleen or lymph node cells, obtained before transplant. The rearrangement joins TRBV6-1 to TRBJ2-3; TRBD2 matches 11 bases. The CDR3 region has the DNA TGTGCCAGCAGTGAGAATTCGGGACTAGCGGTTACAGATACGCAGTATTTT. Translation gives CASSENSGLAVTDTQYF.